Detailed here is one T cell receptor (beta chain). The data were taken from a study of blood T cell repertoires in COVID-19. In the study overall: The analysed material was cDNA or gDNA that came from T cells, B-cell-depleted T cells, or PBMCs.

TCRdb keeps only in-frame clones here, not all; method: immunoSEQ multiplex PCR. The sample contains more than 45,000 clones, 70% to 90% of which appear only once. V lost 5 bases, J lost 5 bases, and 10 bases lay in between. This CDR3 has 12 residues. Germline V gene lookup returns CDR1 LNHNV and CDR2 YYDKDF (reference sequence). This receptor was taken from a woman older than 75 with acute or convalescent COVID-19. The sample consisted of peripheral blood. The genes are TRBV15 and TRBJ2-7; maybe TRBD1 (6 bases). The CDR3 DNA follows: TGTGCCACCAGCCAACAGGGCGACGAGCAGTACTTC. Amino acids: CATSQQGDEQYF.